This section outlines one T cell receptor (beta chain) sequence together with its context. No antigen is known for it. This table comes from immunoSEQ multiplex PCR, and its TCRdb copy is limited to in-frame clones, with some not included. The sample consists of about 150,000 clones, 90% to 95% of them appearing once. This sample was included in a study of T cell responses to AZD1222 COVID-19 vaccine. Findings of the study overall: Only after the peak T cell response were repertoires sampled. Clonal diversity was possibly underestimated, and the donors were mostly white British, with more females. Only a handful of AZD1222 recipients, more than five in all, had baseline seropositivity.

The CDR3 spans 16 residues. V was pared by 3 bases and J by 7 bases, with 3 bases of the junction left unmatched. Germline V lookup: CDR1 SGHNT, CDR2 YENEEA. Sample: peripheral blood, taken on day 0 of AZD1222 vaccination. The sequence was obtained from an adult in good health. V and J are TRBV11-3 and TRBJ2-1; 16 bases agree with TRBD2. The CDR3 sequence is CASSLGLAGGINEQFF. CDR3 sequence (DNA): TGTGCCAGCAGCTTGGGACTAGCGGGGGGGATAAATGAGCAGTTCTTC.